There are a few counts of the clone carrying this T cell receptor (beta chain). The antigen is undetermined. These data come from a study of cytomegalovirus exposure and HLA in healthy donors. The PCR employed 60 Vbeta primers together with 13 Jbeta primers. Clones were sequenced by immunoSEQ multiplex PCR, and TCRdb holds only the in-frame ones, with some missing. Of 120,000 to 150,000 clones detected, 73% appear once; the ten largest clones hold under 15%. Regarding the study as a whole: The authors listed around 150 TCR beta chains as cytomegalovirus-associated. Earlier analysis yielded a pattern in which most TCR beta V segments were productive about 90% or about 30% of the time. Donor immune exposure was known only as CMV serostatus. TRBV6-2, TRBV6-3 and some other V segments were excluded as indistinguishable.

Trimming took off 3 bases at V and 3 bases at J, with 8 bases between the two ends. The CDR3 consists of 14 residues. The germline V gene encodes CDR1 SEHNR and CDR2 FQNEAQ (reference sequence). The sequence was collected from a human donor in good health. The chain links TRBV7-9 to TRBJ2-2; a possible D gene is TRBD1 (6 bases). Sequences were obtained from PBMCs. The CDR3 loop reads CASSLTGYTGELFF. The CDR3 DNA follows: TGTGCCAGCAGCTTGACAGGATACACCGGGGAGCTGTTTTTT.